This TCR beta chain originates from a study of blood T cell repertoires in COVID-19. Overall study: Sample material is recorded as cDNA or gDNA derived from T cells, B-cell-depleted T cells, or PBMCs.

TCRdb's copy holds only in-frame clones and misses some; the assay was immunoSEQ multiplex PCR. In the table there are 450,000 or so clones, 70% to 90% of which are singletons. V was shortened by 2 bases and J by 0 bases, with 14 bases between the two germline ends. Germline V gene data show CDR1 as ENHRY and CDR2 as SYGVKD. The CDR3 runs 18 residues. Sequenced input: peripheral blood. The chain recombines TRBV10-3 with TRBJ1-6; tentative D call: TRBD1 (5 bases). This TCR derives from a woman aged 40-49 years with COVID-19, enrolled during active disease. The CDR3 DNA follows: TGTGCCATCAGTGAGAGTGAAATGGGGGGCTCCTATAATTCACCCCTCCACTTT. Translating gives CAISESEMGGSYNSPLHF.